The clone carrying this TCR beta chain was detected many times. This CDR3 has 14 amino acids. Germline-derived CDR1 and CDR2 are SGHTA and FQGTGA. Trimming left V 5 bases short and J 4 bases short, with 11 bases between. TCRdb recomputed calls from the 5' RACE reads with MiXCR, one row per CDR3 protein. The table lists some 630,000 distinct CDR3 sequences, just over 7% of them singletons. This entry belongs to a study of identical twins. This sample also belongs to another study, concerning yellow fever vaccine responses in identical twins.

V is TRBV7-3 and J is TRBJ2-2; no clear D. Sequencing was done on a sample of PBMCs. This receptor was obtained from a young woman in good health. The DNA for the CDR3 is TGTGCCAGCAGCGCCGGTCGGACCACCGGGGAGCTGTTTTTT. Amino acids: CASSAGRTTGELFF.